This record looks at one T cell receptor beta chain sequence and its context. The CDR3 runs to 14 residues. Trimming took 0 bases from V and 7 from J, leaving 12 bases between them. CDR1 and CDR2 from the germline V gene are MNHEY and SVGAGI. Clones were sequenced by immunoSEQ multiplex PCR, and TCRdb holds only the in-frame ones, with some missing. The sample includes approximately 640,000 clones, less than 95% of them seen just once. This sample stems from a study of shared clonotypes between healthy human individuals. This TCR came from a man aged 18 to 35 in good health. Some clones in this sample may be carry-over from other donors' samples. Sequencing was done on a sample of memory CD8+ T cells from PBMCs. The subset denotes: CD45RO+ cells pooled with CCR7-negative TemRA cells. The chain recombines TRBV6-5 with TRBJ2-5; the D gene could be TRBD1 or TRBD2 (6 bases each). The CDR3 loop is CASSYSTGRGTQYF. CDR3 nucleotides: TGTGCCAGCAGTTACTCTACAGGGCGGGGGACCCAGTACTTC.